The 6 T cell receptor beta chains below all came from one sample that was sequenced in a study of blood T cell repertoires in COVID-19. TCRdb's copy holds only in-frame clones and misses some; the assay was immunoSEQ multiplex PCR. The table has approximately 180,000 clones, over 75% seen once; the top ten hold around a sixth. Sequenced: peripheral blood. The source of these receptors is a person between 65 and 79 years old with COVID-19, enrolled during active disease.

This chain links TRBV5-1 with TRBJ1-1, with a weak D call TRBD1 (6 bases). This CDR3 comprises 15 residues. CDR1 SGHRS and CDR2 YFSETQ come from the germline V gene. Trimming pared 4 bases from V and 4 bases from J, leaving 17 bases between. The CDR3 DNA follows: TGCGCCAGCAGCGAAAACAGGGTTCAAAGCACTGAAGCTTTCTTT. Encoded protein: CASSENRVQSTEAFF.

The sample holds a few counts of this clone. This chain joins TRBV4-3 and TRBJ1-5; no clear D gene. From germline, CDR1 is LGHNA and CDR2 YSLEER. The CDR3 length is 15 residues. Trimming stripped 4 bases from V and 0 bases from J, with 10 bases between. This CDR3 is CASSPGLISNQPQHF. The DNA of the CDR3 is TGCGCCAGCAGCCCCGGACTGATTAGCAATCAGCCCCAGCATTTT.

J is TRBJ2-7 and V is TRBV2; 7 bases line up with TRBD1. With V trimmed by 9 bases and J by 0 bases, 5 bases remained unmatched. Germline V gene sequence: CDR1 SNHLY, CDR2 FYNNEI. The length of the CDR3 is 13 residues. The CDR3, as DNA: TGTGCCAGTGGGACAGAGTTCTCCTACGAGCAGTACTTC. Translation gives CASGTEFSYEQYF.

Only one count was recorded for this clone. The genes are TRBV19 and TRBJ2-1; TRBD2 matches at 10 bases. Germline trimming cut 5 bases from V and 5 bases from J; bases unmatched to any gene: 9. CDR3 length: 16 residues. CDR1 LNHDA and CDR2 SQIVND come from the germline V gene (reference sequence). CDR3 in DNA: TGTGCCAGTAGTCGACGGGGAGCGGGGGGGAACAATGAGCAGTTCTTC. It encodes CASSRRGAGGNNEQFF.

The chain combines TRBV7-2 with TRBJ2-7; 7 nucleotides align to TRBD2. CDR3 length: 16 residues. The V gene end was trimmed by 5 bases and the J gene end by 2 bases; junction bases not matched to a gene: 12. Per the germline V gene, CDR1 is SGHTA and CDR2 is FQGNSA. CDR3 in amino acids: CASSTQAGRPPYEQYF. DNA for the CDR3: TGTGCCAGCAGCACCCAAGCGGGAAGACCCCCCTACGAGCAGTACTTC.

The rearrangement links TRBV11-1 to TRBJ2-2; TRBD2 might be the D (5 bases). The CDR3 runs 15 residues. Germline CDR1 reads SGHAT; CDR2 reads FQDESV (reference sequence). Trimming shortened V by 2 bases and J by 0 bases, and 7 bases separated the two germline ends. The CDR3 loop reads CASSLNGANTGELFF. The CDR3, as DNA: TGTGCCAGCAGCTTAAACGGGGCGAACACCGGGGAGCTGTTTTTT.